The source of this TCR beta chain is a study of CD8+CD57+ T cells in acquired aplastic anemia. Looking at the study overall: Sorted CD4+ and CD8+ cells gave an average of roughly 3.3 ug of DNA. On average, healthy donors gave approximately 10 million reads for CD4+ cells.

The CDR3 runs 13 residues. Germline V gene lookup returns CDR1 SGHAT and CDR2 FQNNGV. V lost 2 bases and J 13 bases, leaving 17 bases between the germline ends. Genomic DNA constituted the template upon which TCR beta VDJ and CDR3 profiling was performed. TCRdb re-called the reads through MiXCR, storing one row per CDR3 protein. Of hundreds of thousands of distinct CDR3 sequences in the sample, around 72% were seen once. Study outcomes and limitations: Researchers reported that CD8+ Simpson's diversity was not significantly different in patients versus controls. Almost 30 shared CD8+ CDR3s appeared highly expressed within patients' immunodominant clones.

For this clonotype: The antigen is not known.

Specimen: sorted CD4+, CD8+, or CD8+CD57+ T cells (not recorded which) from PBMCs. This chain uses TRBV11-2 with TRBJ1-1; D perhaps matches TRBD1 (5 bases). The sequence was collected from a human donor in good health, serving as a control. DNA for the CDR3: TGTGCCAGCAGCTTAAGGGGAACTGAAGGGGTTTTCTTT. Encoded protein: CASSLRGTEGVFF.